This T cell receptor beta chain was captured by sequencing in a study of control samples from healthy donors and cancer patients. TCRdb keeps only in-frame clones here, not all; method: immunoSEQ multiplex PCR. Found here are some 140,000 clones, 80% to 90% of them singletons; the top ten hold around 10%. Between the trimmed V and J ends, which lost 8 bases and 2 bases, there was a span of 9 bases. Germline loops: CDR1 DFQATT, CDR2 SNEGSKA (reference sequence). The CDR3 covers 11 residues. The gene calls are TRBV20-1 and TRBJ1-2; D perhaps matches TRBD1 (5 bases). What was sequenced was blood. The receptor comes from a woman in her twenties or thirties in good health. The chain's CDR3 is CSTDRNYGYTF. DNA of the CDR3: TGCAGTACTGACAGAAACTATGGCTACACCTTC.